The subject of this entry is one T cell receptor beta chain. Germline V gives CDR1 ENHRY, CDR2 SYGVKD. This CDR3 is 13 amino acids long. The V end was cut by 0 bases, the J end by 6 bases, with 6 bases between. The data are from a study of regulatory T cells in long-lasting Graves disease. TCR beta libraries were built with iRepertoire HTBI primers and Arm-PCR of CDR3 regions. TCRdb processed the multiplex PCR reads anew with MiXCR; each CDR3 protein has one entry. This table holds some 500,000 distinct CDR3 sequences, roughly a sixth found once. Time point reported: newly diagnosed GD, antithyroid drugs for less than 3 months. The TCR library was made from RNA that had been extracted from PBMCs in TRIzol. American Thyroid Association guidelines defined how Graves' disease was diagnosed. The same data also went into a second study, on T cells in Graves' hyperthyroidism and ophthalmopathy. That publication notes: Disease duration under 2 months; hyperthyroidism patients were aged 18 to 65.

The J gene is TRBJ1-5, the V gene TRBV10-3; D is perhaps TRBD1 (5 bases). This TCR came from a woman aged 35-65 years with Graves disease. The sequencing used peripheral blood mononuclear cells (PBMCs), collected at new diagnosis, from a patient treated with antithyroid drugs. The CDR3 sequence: CAISESRVQPQHF. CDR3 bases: TGTGCCATCAGTGAGTCCAGGGTTCAGCCCCAGCATTTT.